This TCR beta chain was documented in a study of cytomegalovirus exposure and HLA in healthy donors. The CDR3 extends over 13 amino acids. Germline CDR1 is MNHEY and CDR2 is SMNVEV (reference sequence). Between the trimmed V and J ends, which lost 4 bases and 3 bases, there was a span of 10 bases. PCR amplification relied on 60 Vbeta primers (plus 13 Jbeta primers). Sequenced by immunoSEQ multiplex PCR; TCRdb stores in-frame clones only, minus some. Seen here are around 140,000 clones, about two thirds observed once, and the top ten hold 2% to 2.5%. This sequence originates from a woman in her thirties or forties in good health and CMV-seronegative. The V gene is TRBV27, the J gene TRBJ2-7; D ambiguous. Sequenced: PBMCs. CDR3 residues: CASSSSPNYEQYF. CDR3 DNA sequence: TGTGCCAGCAGTTCCAGTCCCAACTACGAGCAGTACTTC.